Each of the 27 T cell receptor beta chains below was sequenced from the same sample in a study of T-cell reconstitution after alpha-beta-depleted transplantation in children. Unique molecular identifiers were incorporated into the prepared TCRbeta library. TCRdb called the PCR reads again in MiXCR, with one record for every CDR3 protein. The repertoire holds 200,000 to 250,000 distinct CDR3 sequences, with 6.6% as singletons. The source was PBMCs, collected before TCRalphabeta/CD19-depleted stem cell transplant. The receptors here all came from a boy aged 2 to 9 with acute lymphoblastic leukemia, due to receive a stem cell transplant.

This rearrangement joins TRBV20-1 to TRBJ2-1; TRBD1 agrees at 8 bases. The CDR3 extends over 14 amino acids. The germline V gene encodes CDR1 DFQATT and CDR2 SNEGSKA (reference sequence). The J segment lost 1 base and the V segment lost 5 bases, leaving 4 bases of the junction unmatched. The CDR3 is CSASRGQSYNEQFF. CDR3 coding DNA: TGCAGTGCTTCCAGGGGGCAGTCCTACAATGAGCAGTTCTTC.

This clonotype was seen at least ten times. The chain carries TRBV4-2 and TRBJ2-7, with 13 bases matching TRBD2. This CDR3 region has 20 residues. Germline CDR1 is LGHNA and CDR2 is YNFKEQ. J was trimmed by 0 bases and V by 3 bases; bases with no gene match: 14. CDR3 region: CASSQDRLAGGPPTSYEQYF. As DNA, the CDR3 is TGTGCCAGCAGCCAGGACCGACTAGCGGGAGGTCCCCCCACCTCCTACGAGCAGTACTTC.

This clonotype appeared many times. The J gene is TRBJ1-6, the V gene TRBV7-3; D ambiguous. Trimming pared 5 bases from V and 0 bases from J, leaving 2 bases between. The CDR3 is 13 residues long. From germline, CDR1 is SGHTA and CDR2 FQGTGA. This chain's CDR3 is CASSISYNSPLHF. In nucleotides, the CDR3 is TGTGCCAGCAGCATCTCCTATAATTCACCCCTCCACTTT.

This clonotype was counted ten times or more. The rearrangement joins TRBV12-3 or TRBV12-4 to TRBJ1-1, with D tentatively TRBD1 (6 bases). Trimming stripped 8 bases from V and 8 bases from J, with 21 bases between. The CDR3 has 14 amino acids. CDR3 sequence (DNA): TGTGCCAGCCAAGCCCCGGGTGGGGGCCAAGAAGCTTTCTTT. Encoded protein: CASQAPGGGQEAFF.

Written as DNA, the CDR3 is TGTGCCAGCAGTTACCGGGGCCTTGCAGATACGCAGTATTTT. This gives the protein CASSYRGLADTQYF. The rearrangement joins TRBV6-5 to TRBJ2-3; tentatively, D is TRBD1 or TRBD2 (5 bases each). Per the germline V gene, CDR1 is MNHEY and CDR2 is SVGAGI. This CDR3 is 14 amino acids long. V gave up 2 bases and J gave up 4 bases, with 10 bases separating them.

V gene TRBV4-1 combines with J gene TRBJ1-1; tentatively, D is TRBD1 (6 bases). V was cut by 0 bases and J by 1 base, with 12 bases left in between. The germline gives CDR1 MGHRA, CDR2 YSYEKL. The CDR3 runs 16 residues. The CDR3 spells CASSQDQTDRNTEAFF. In DNA form, the CDR3 reads TGCGCCAGCAGCCAAGATCAAACGGACAGGAACACTGAAGCTTTCTTT.

This clonotype has a handful of counts. The chain has TRBV30 and TRBJ1-2, with D possibly TRBD1 on 5 matching bases. The germline V gene encodes CDR1 GTSNPN and CDR2 SVGIG (reference sequence). The CDR3 has 14 residues. V was clipped by 2 bases and J by 4 bases, with 14 bases between them. This CDR3 is CAWSRGEKSYGYTF. CDR3 DNA: TGTGCCTGGAGTCGAGGGGAGAAGTCCTATGGCTACACCTTC. The entire variable domain, with the rest obtained from reference TRBV30 and TRBJ1-2, is as follows: SQTIHQWPATLVQPVGSPLSLECTVEGTSNPNLYWYRQAAGRGLQLLFYSVGIGQISSEVPQNLSASRPQDRQFILSSKKLLLSDSGFYLCAWSRGEKSYGYTFGSGTRLTVV.

This clonotype was seen many times. The chain is built from TRBV4-2 and TRBJ2-5; D may match TRBD1 or TRBD2 (5 bases each). Germline CDR1 LGHNA, CDR2 YNFKEQ. The V end was cut by 2 bases, the J end by 3 bases, with 19 bases between. This CDR3 is 17 amino acids long. The CDR3 DNA is TGTGCCAGCAGCCAAAGAGAAGGTAGGGACCGAGAAGAGACCCAGTACTTC. This gives the protein CASSQREGRDREETQYF.

J is TRBJ1-3 and V is TRBV12-3 or TRBV12-4; D is perhaps TRBD1 (5 bases). There are 15 residues in the CDR3. V lost 7 bases and J lost 0, with 13 bases in between. The CDR3 region has the DNA TGTGCCAGCACCGCCCCCGACAGCTCTGGAAACACCATATATTTT. Protein: CASTAPDSSGNTIYF.

This clonotype showed up many times. The DNA of the CDR3 is TGCAGTGCGGACCGGGACAGGGATACGCAGTATTTT. Its translation: CSADRDRDTQYF. The rearrangement links TRBV20-1 to TRBJ2-3; 8 bases fit TRBD1. This CDR3 region has 12 residues. Looked up from germline, CDR1 is DFQATT and CDR2 is SNEGSKA (reference sequence). The V gene end was trimmed by 6 bases and the J gene end by 6 bases; junction bases not matched to a gene: 5.

The sample holds many counts of this clonotype. The chain carries TRBV2 and TRBJ1-5; D not resolved. The CDR3 extends over 14 amino acids. Looked up from germline, CDR1 is SNHLY and CDR2 is FYNNEI. With 6 bases removed from V and 5 bases from J, the gap between germline ends came to 14 bases. CDR3 sequence: CASRQTRADQPQHF. Written as DNA, the CDR3 is TGTGCCAGCAGACAGACTAGGGCCGATCAGCCCCAGCATTTT.

This chain uses TRBV14 with TRBJ2-1; no clear D gene. Per germline, CDR1 SGHDN and CDR2 FVKESK. This CDR3 has 11 residues. Trimming took 0 bases from V and 12 from J, leaving 6 bases between them. CDR3 sequence: CASSQDTGQFF. DNA of the CDR3: TGTGCCAGCAGCCAAGATACCGGGCAGTTCTTC.

This clonotype was counted at least ten times. The chain carries TRBV7-2 and TRBJ2-5; D not resolved. Trimming pared 2 bases from V and 2 bases from J, leaving 9 bases between. This CDR3 is built from 14 residues. The germline V gene encodes CDR1 SGHTA and CDR2 FQGNSA. Here the CDR3 DNA reads TGTGCCAGCAGCTTAACGTTTGGGCAAGAGACCCAGTACTTC. It encodes CASSLTFGQETQYF.

Remarks on this clonotype: It may be a read error: a sequence one base away is much more abundant. The V call is TRBV2, the J call TRBJ2-1, with D tentatively TRBD2 (6 bases). Germline V gene data show CDR1 as SNHLY and CDR2 as FYNNEI. The CDR3 extends over 15 amino acids. In DNA, the CDR3 is TGTACCAGCGCACGAACGGAGGGCCCCTACAATGAGCAGTTCTTC. It translates to CTSARTEGPYNEQFF.

This clonotype was detected only a few times. This chain connects TRBV7-9 to TRBJ2-7, with 9 bases identical to TRBD1. The CDR3 runs to 16 residues. J was trimmed by 7 bases and V by 5 bases; bases with no gene match: 15. From germline, CDR1 is SEHNR and CDR2 FQNEAQ (reference sequence). In DNA, the CDR3 is TGTGCCAGCAGCCCAGAGACCGGGACAGGGTCGGGTGAGCAGTACTTC. The encoded protein is CASSPETGTGSGEQYF.

This clonotype was detected many times. J is TRBJ2-7 and V is TRBV12-3 or TRBV12-4; D unresolved. This CDR3 spans 15 amino acids. Trimming shortened V by 2 bases and J by 8 bases, and 19 bases separated the two germline ends. DNA for the CDR3: TGTGCCAGCAGTTTATGGTCGACGCCGTCTGAAAAGCAGTACTTC. Translating it yields CASSLWSTPSEKQYF.

This clonotype has ten or more counts. The chain joins TRBV10-3 to TRBJ2-7; TRBD2 aligns across 7 bases. V lost 6 bases, J lost 2 bases, and 7 bases stayed unmatched. This CDR3 is 14 amino acids long. Per germline, CDR1 ENHRY and CDR2 SYGVKD. The CDR3 here is CAIRSGTPTYEQYF. In nucleotides, the CDR3 is TGTGCCATCAGAAGCGGGACGCCCACCTACGAGCAGTACTTC.

There are many counts of this clonotype. The V call is TRBV5-5, the J call TRBJ2-3, with no clear D. V was pared by 1 base and J by 3 bases, with 6 bases between. Germline-derived CDR1 and CDR2 are SGHKS and YYEKEE (reference sequence). The CDR3 sequence is 13 residues long. This CDR3 is CASSLLWTDTQYF. The CDR3 DNA is TGTGCCAGCAGCTTGTTATGGACAGATACGCAGTATTTT. The full variable domain, rest sourced from reference TRBV5-5 and TRBJ2-3, is DAGVTQSPTHLIKTRGQQVTLRCSPISGHKSVSWYQQVLGQGPQFIFQYYEKEERGRGNFPDRFSARQFPNYSSELNVNALLLGDSALYLCASSLLWTDTQYFGPGTRLTVL.

This clonotype was seen at least ten times. The chain recombines TRBV29-1 with TRBJ1-1; unclear D gene. CDR1 is SQVTM and CDR2 is ANQGSEA in the germline V gene. The CDR3 has 11 residues. V lost 3 bases and J lost 5, with 7 bases in between. The CDR3 DNA reads as TGCAGCGTTGAGGGTGGGACTGAAGCTTTCTTT. Amino acids: CSVEGGTEAFF.

V and J are TRBV20-1 and TRBJ2-1, with 7 bases fitting TRBD2. Losses at the gene ends were 1 base for V and 10 bases for J; bases not matched to a gene: 16. The germline gives CDR1 DFQATT, CDR2 SNEGSKA (reference sequence). The CDR3 is made up of 16 amino acids. The CDR3 reads CSARVPSGRGWREQFF. CDR3 in DNA: TGCAGTGCTAGAGTTCCATCGGGGAGGGGCTGGAGGGAGCAGTTCTTC.

This clonotype was seen repeatedly, ten times or more. The J gene is TRBJ2-3, the V gene TRBV20-1; D possibly matches TRBD1 or TRBD2 (6 bases each). Germline CDR1 is DFQATT and CDR2 is SNEGSKA (reference sequence). Between the trimmed V and J ends, which lost 6 bases and 1 base, there was a span of 11 bases. The CDR3 is 13 amino acids. This CDR3 reads CSAGGGGTDTQYF. DNA of the CDR3: TGCAGTGCCGGGGGCGGGGGCACAGATACGCAGTATTTT.

This clonotype has more than one count but fewer than ten. The CDR3 coding sequence is TGCAGCGTAGCAACAGGGAGCAATCAGCCCCAGCATTTT. This sequence encodes CSVATGSNQPQHF. This chain uses TRBV29-1 with TRBJ1-5; TRBD1 might be the D (6 bases). The CDR3 has 13 amino acids. Per the germline V gene, CDR1 is SQVTM and CDR2 is ANQGSEA. Trimming left V 6 bases short and J 1 base short, with 10 bases between.

Many counts were recorded for this clonotype. This chain joins TRBV20-1 and TRBJ2-1; 7 bases match TRBD2. With V trimmed by 6 bases and J by 5 bases, 7 bases remained unmatched. This CDR3 contains 13 residues. CDR1 is DFQATT and CDR2 is SNEGSKA in the germline V gene (reference sequence). Here the CDR3 DNA reads TGCAGTGCCGGCCGGGGGGTAAACAATGAGCAGTTCTTC. Protein sequence: CSAGRGVNNEQFF.

This clonotype showed up many times. J is TRBJ2-1 and V is TRBV20-1; possible D gene TRBD1, 6 bases. Trimming removed 8 bases from V and 9 bases from J, with 23 bases in between. From germline, CDR1 is DFQATT and CDR2 SNEGSKA (reference sequence). There are 14 residues in the CDR3. Here the CDR3 reads CSTKSNLGGVEQFF. CDR3 sequence (DNA): TGCAGTACCAAATCCAACCTAGGGGGTGTTGAGCAGTTCTTC.

This clonotype has at least ten counts. CDR3 bases: TGCAGTGCCCGAGGACTATCCTACAATGAGCAGTTCTTC. Amino acid sequence: CSARGLSYNEQFF. The chain is built from TRBV20-1 and TRBJ2-1, with a tentative D call TRBD2 (6 bases). V shed 6 bases and J shed 1 base, with 10 bases lying between them. CDR3 length: 13 residues. CDR1 is DFQATT and CDR2 is SNEGSKA in the germline V gene (reference sequence).

This clonotype was picked up a small number of times. The chain recombines TRBV11-3 with TRBJ1-6, with 8 nucleotides matching TRBD1. Germline CDR1 SGHNT, CDR2 YENEEA. The ends lost 1 base at V and 10 bases at J; junction bases unmatched: 3. This CDR3 comprises 14 residues. Here the CDR3 reads CASSLGQGRSPLHF. The CDR3 bases are TGTGCCAGCAGCTTAGGACAGGGGAGGTCACCCCTCCACTTT. Variable domain in full (rest from reference TRBV11-3 and TRBJ1-6): EAGVVQSPRYKIIEKKQPVAFWCNPISGHNTLYWYLQNLGQGPELLIRYENEEAVDDSQLPKDRFSAERLKGVDSTLKIQPAELGDSAVYLCASSLGQGRSPLHFGNGTRLTVT.

This clonotype was detected many times. The gene calls are TRBV11-2 and TRBJ2-5; a possible D gene is TRBD2 (5 bases). Germline assignment: CDR1 SGHAT and CDR2 FQNNGV. V was cut by 0 bases and J by 2 bases, with 7 bases left in between. This CDR3 contains 14 residues. In DNA, the CDR3 is TGTGCCAGCAGCTTAGATGGAGGACAAGAGACCCAGTACTTC. Translation: CASSLDGGQETQYF.